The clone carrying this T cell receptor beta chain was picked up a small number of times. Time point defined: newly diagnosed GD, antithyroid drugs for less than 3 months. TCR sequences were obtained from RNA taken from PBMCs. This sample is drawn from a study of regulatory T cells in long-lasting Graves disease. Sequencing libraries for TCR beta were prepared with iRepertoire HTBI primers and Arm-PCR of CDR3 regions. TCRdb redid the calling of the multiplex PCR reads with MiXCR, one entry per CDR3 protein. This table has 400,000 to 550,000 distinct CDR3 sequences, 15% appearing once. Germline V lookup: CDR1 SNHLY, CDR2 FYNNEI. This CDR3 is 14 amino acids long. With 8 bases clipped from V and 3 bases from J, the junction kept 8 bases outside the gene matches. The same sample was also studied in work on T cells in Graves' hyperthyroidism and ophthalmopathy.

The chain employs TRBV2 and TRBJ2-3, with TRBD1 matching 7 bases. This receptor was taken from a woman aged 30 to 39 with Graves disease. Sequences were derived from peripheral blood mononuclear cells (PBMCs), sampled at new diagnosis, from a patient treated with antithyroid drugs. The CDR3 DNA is TGTGCCAGCCTAGGGCAGGGGGTTACAGATACGCAGTATTTT. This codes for CASLGQGVTDTQYF.